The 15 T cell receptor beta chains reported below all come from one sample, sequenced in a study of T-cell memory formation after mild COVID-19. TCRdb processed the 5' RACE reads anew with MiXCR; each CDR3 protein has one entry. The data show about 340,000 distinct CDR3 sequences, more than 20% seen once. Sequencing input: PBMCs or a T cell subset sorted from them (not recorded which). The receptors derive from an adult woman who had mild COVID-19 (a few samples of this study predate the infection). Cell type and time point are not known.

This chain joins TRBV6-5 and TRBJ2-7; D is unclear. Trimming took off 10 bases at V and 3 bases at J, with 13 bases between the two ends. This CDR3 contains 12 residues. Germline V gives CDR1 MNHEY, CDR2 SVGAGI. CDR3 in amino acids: CATMTPNYEQYF. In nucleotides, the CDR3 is TGTGCCACCATGACTCCAAACTACGAGCAGTACTTC.

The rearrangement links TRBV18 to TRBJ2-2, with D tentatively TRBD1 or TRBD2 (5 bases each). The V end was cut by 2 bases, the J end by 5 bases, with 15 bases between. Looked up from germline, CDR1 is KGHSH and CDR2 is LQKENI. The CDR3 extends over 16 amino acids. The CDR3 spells CASSPSWGRSTGELFF. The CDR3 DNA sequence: TGTGCCAGCTCACCATCGTGGGGACGATCGACCGGGGAGCTGTTTTTT. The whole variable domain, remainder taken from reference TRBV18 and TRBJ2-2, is NAGVMQNPRHLVRRRGQEARLRCSPMKGHSHVYWYRQLPEEGLKFMVYLQKENIIDESGMPKERFSAEFPKEGPSILRIQQVVRGDSAAYFCASSPSWGRSTGELFFGEGSRLTVL.

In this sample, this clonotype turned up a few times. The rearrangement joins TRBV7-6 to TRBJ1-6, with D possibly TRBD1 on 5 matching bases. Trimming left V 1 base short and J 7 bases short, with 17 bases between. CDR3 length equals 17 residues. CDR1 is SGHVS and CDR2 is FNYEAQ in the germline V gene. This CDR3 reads CASSLERRGTLNSPLHF. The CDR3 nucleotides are TGTGCCAGCAGCTTAGAGAGGAGAGGGACGTTGAATTCACCCCTCCACTTT.

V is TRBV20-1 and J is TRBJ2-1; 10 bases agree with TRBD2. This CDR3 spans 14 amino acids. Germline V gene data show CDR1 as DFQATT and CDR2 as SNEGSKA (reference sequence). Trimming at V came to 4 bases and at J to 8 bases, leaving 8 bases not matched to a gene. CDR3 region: CSATGTSAGDEQFF. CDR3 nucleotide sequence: TGCAGTGCTACGGGGACTAGCGCTGGGGATGAGCAGTTCTTC.

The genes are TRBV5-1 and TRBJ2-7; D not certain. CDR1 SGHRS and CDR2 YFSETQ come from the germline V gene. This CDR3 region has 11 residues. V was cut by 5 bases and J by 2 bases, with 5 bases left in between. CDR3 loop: CASREAYEQYF. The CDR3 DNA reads TGCGCCAGCAGGGAAGCCTACGAGCAGTACTTC.

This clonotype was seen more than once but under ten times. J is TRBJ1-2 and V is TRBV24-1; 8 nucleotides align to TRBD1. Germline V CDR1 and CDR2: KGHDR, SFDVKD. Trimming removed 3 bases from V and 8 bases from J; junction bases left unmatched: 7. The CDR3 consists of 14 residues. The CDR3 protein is CATSDPGTGGGYTF. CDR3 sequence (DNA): TGTGCCACCAGTGATCCTGGGACAGGCGGCGGCTACACCTTC.

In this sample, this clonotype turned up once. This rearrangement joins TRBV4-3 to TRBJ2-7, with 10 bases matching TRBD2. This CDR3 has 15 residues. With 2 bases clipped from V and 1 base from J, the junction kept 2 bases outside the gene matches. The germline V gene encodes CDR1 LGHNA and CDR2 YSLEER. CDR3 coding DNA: TGCGCCAGCAGCCAAACTAGCGGGATGTCCTACGAGCAGTACTTC. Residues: CASSQTSGMSYEQYF.

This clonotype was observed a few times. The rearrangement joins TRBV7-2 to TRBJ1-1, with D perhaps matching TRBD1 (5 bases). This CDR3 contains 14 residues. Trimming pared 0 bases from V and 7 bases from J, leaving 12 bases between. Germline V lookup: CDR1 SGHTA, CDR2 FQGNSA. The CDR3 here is CASSLAVGQREAFF. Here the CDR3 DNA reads TGTGCCAGCAGCTTAGCGGTGGGGCAGCGTGAAGCTTTCTTT.

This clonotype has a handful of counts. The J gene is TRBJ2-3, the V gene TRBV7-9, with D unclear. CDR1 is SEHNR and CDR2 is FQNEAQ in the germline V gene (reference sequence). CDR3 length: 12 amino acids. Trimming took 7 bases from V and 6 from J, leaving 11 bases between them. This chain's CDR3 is CASTFAGDTQYF. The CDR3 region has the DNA TGTGCCAGCACCTTCGCCGGGGATACGCAGTATTTT.

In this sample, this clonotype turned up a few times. The CDR3: CASSPPSDYNEQFF. CDR3 bases: TGCGCCAGCAGCCCCCCGTCTGATTACAATGAGCAGTTCTTC. The rearrangement uses TRBV5-1 and TRBJ2-1; D is undetermined. CDR1 and CDR2 (germline): SGHRS, YFSETQ. The CDR3 sequence is 14 residues long. The V and J ends lost 4 bases and 4 bases respectively, with 12 bases between them.

CDR3 amino acids: CASSLEQGAYQGEQYF. Written as DNA, the CDR3 is TGTGCCAGCAGCTTGGAACAGGGGGCGTACCAAGGCGAGCAGTACTTC. J is TRBJ2-7 and V is TRBV5-6; 9 positions match TRBD1. Germline CDR1 SGHDT, CDR2 YYEEEE. V trimming: 0 bases; J trimming: 6 bases; junction bases outside the gene matches: 10. This CDR3 is 16 amino acids long.

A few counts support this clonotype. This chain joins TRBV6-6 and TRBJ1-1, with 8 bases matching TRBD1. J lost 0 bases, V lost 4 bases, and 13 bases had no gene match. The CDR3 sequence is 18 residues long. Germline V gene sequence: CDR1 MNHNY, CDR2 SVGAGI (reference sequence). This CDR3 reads CASSFGQGRNLLNTEAFF. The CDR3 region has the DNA TGTGCCAGCAGTTTCGGACAGGGCCGCAACCTTTTGAACACTGAAGCTTTCTTT.

The DNA for the CDR3 is TGTGCCACCAGTGATTTAGGAAGCGAAACGTACAATGAGCAGTTCTTC. Translating it yields CATSDLGSETYNEQFF. The genes are TRBV24-1 and TRBJ2-1; D unresolved. Germline V gene sequence: CDR1 KGHDR, CDR2 SFDVKD. V lost 1 base to trimming and J lost 4 bases, with 13 bases between them. This CDR3 is 16 amino acids long.

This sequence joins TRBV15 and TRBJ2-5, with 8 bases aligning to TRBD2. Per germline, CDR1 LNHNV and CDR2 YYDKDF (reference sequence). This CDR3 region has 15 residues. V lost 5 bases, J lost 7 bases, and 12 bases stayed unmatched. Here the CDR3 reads CATSDRRGASATQYF. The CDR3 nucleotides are TGTGCCACCAGCGATCGGCGGGGGGCGAGCGCGACCCAGTACTTC.

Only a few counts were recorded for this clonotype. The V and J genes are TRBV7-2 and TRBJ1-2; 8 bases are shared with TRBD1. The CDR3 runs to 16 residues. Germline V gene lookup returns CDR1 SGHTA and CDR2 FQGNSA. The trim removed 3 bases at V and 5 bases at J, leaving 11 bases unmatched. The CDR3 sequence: CASSFTGGVFKYGYTF. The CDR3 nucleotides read TGTGCCAGCAGCTTCACAGGGGGGGTCTTTAAGTATGGCTACACCTTC.